Listed here are 29 T cell receptor beta chains from one sample, sequenced in a study of T cells in Graves' hyperthyroidism and ophthalmopathy. RNA transcripts were the template for amplifying TCR beta CDR3 regions. First-round RT-PCR of the TCR CDR3 relied on the HTBI primer set. TCRdb processed the multiplex PCR reads anew with MiXCR; each CDR3 protein has one entry. The data contain 600,000 to 650,000 distinct CDR3 sequences, around 20% of them seen just once; the ten biggest clones take up approximately 30%. Source material: blood. These receptor sequences come from a man aged 25-45 years with Graves' ophthalmopathy.

This clonotype was picked up a small number of times. The chain is built from TRBV7-9 and TRBJ2-2; possible D gene TRBD1, 6 bases. CDR1 is SEHNR and CDR2 is FQNEAQ in the germline V gene (reference sequence). The germline V and J ends were trimmed by 6 bases and 6 bases, with 11 bases remaining between them. CDR3 length: 13 residues. The CDR3 DNA reads as TGTGCCAGCAGGCTCAGGGGAGCCGGGGAGCTGTTTTTT. Translated: CASRLRGAGELFF.

The table lists this clonotype with many counts. The CDR3 DNA reads TGTGCCAGCAGCTCGATAGCGGGAGGGCCTTACGAGCAGTACTTC. Translating it yields CASSSIAGGPYEQYF. The rearrangement uses TRBV7-9 and TRBJ2-7; TRBD2 matches 11 bases. The CDR3 is 15 amino acids. J was trimmed by 4 bases and V by 4 bases; bases with no gene match: 6. Per the germline V gene, CDR1 is SEHNR and CDR2 is FQNEAQ (reference sequence).

V usage is TRBV6-2 or TRBV6-3 and J usage is TRBJ2-1, with TRBD2 matching over 9 bases. The CDR3 spans 14 residues. CDR1 is MNHEY, CDR2 SVGEGT, per germline. V gave up 9 bases and J gave up 4 bases; unmatched junction bases: 7. CDR3 in amino acids: CASKRLAGYNEQFF. In DNA, the CDR3 is TGTGCCAGTAAAAGGCTAGCGGGGTACAATGAGCAGTTCTTC.

On this clonotype itself: A much larger clone is a single base away; this may be a read error. The chain combines TRBV7-9 with TRBJ2-7, with D possibly TRBD2 on 6 matching bases. The CDR3 totals 16 residues. With 3 bases removed from V and 3 bases from J, the gap between germline ends came to 18 bases. The germline gives CDR1 SEHNR, CDR2 FQNEAQ (reference sequence). For the CDR3, the DNA is TGTGCCAGCAGCTTTAATATCGGTGTGGGAGGCTACGAGCAGTACTTC. It translates to CASSFNIGVGGYEQYF.

The V and J genes are TRBV9 and TRBJ1-2; the D is unclear. V was pared by 0 bases and J by 2 bases, with 8 bases between. Germline V gene lookup returns CDR1 SGDLS and CDR2 YYNGEE. The CDR3 length is 14 residues. The CDR3 loop is CASSVVLRNYGYTF. CDR3 coding DNA: TGTGCCAGCAGCGTAGTTCTGAGAAACTATGGCTACACCTTC.

In its sample, this clonotype was seen a few times. The chain recombines TRBV20-1 with TRBJ2-1; no definite D call. V dropped 5 bases and J dropped 7 bases, with 12 bases sitting between them. CDR3 length: 12 residues. Looked up from germline, CDR1 is DFQATT and CDR2 is SNEGSKA (reference sequence). In nucleotides, the CDR3 is TGCAGTGCTGGTGACATGGTGAATGAGCAGTTCTTC. This codes for CSAGDMVNEQFF.

There are many counts of this clonotype. J is TRBJ2-1 and V is TRBV28, with 10 positions matching TRBD2. CDR1 is MDHEN, CDR2 SYDVKM, per germline. There are 14 residues in the CDR3. Trimming cost V 7 bases and J 4 bases; bases outside gene matches: 4. The CDR3 DNA reads as TGTGCCAGCATCCTAGCGGGAGAGTACAATGAGCAGTTCTTC. This sequence encodes CASILAGEYNEQFF.

J is TRBJ2-1 and V is TRBV20-1, with 11 bases that match TRBD2. Trimming cost V 6 bases and J 4 bases; bases outside gene matches: 5. The CDR3 has 14 residues. Per germline, CDR1 DFQATT and CDR2 SNEGSKA (reference sequence). The CDR3 loop is CSAYGTSGYNEQFF. The CDR3 DNA reads TGCAGTGCCTACGGGACTAGCGGATACAATGAGCAGTTCTTC.

The chain joins TRBV5-1 to TRBJ2-5; D perhaps matches TRBD2 (7 bases). The V and J ends lost 4 bases and 2 bases respectively, with 15 bases between them. Germline V gene sequence: CDR1 SGHRS, CDR2 YFSETQ. This CDR3 comprises 15 residues. The CDR3 bases are TGCGCCAGCAGCCGATGGGGAGGGGGACAAGAGACCCAGTACTTC. It encodes CASSRWGGGQETQYF.

This clonotype was seen a handful of times. As DNA, the CDR3 is TGTGCCAGCAGTATAGCGTCCGGGACAGGAAATTACGAGCAGTACTTC. Translating gives CASSIASGTGNYEQYF. The chain uses TRBV28 and TRBJ2-7; 8 nucleotides match TRBD1. CDR3 length equals 16 residues. Trimming at V came to 5 bases and at J to 4 bases, leaving 13 bases not matched to a gene. The germline V gene has CDR1 MDHEN and CDR2 SYDVKM.

The chain has TRBV19 and TRBJ1-1; weak D call: TRBD1 (5 bases). CDR1 LNHDA and CDR2 SQIVND come from the germline V gene (reference sequence). V lost 3 bases to trimming and J lost 3 bases, with 20 bases between them. The length of the CDR3 is 17 residues. CDR3 region: CASSIPPAVMGDTEAFF. The CDR3 DNA reads as TGTGCCAGTAGTATTCCCCCCGCTGTAATGGGGGACACTGAAGCTTTCTTT.

In DNA, the CDR3 is TGTGCCAGCAGCTCCTCAGCTAGCGGGAGTGAGACCCAGTACTTC. Protein sequence: CASSSSASGSETQYF. The rearrangement links TRBV7-3 to TRBJ2-5, with 10 nucleotides matching TRBD2. Per the germline V gene, CDR1 is SGHTA and CDR2 is FQGTGA. The length of the CDR3 is 15 residues. Trimming took 4 bases from V and 5 from J; bases not matched to a gene: 7.

This clonotype was counted at least ten times. V and J are TRBV11-3 and TRBJ2-2; D is uncertain. V was pared by 5 bases and J by 7 bases, with 14 bases between. This CDR3 contains 14 residues. Per the germline V gene, CDR1 is SGHNT and CDR2 is YENEEA. In nucleotides, the CDR3 is TGTGCCAGCAGCCCCTATTACGCGGACGGGGAGCTGTTTTTT. This translates into CASSPYYADGELFF.

With respect to this clonotype: Given a much more abundant clone one base away, this may be a read error. The chain has TRBV30 and TRBJ2-7, with D unresolved. Germline V gene sequence: CDR1 GTSNPN, CDR2 SVGIG (reference sequence). V shed 2 bases and J shed 7 bases, with 12 bases lying between them. The CDR3 is made up of 12 amino acids. The CDR3 spells CAWSSGWNEQYF. The CDR3 DNA sequence: TGTGCCTGGAGTAGTGGTTGGAATGAGCAGTACTTC.

This clonotype has a count of ten or more. V is TRBV12-3 or TRBV12-4 and J is TRBJ2-1; 7 nucleotides match TRBD2. The CDR3 has 15 residues. The V gene end was trimmed by 7 bases and the J gene end by 7 bases; junction bases not matched to a gene: 13. This chain's CDR3 is CASNRGGSGLNEQFF. The CDR3 nucleotides are TGTGCCAGCAATCGCGGCGGGAGTGGTTTAAATGAGCAGTTCTTC.

This rearrangement joins TRBV9 to TRBJ1-6, with 8 bases identical to TRBD1. The CDR3 is 15 amino acids. V lost 2 bases and J lost 5; bases outside the gene matches: 3. Germline CDR1 and CDR2: SGDLS and YYNGEE. DNA of the CDR3: TGTGCCAGCAGCGTCGGACAGGGCCATAATTCACCCCTCCACTTT. This gives the protein CASSVGQGHNSPLHF.

This clonotype occurred many times. The chain links TRBV28 to TRBJ2-7; 7 positions agree with TRBD2. Trimming cost V 5 bases and J 1 base; bases outside gene matches: 8. Per the germline V gene, CDR1 is MDHEN and CDR2 is SYDVKM. The CDR3 runs to 15 residues. DNA of the CDR3: TGTGCCAGCAGTCTTCGGGGGGTAGGGTCCTACGAGCAGTACTTC. It specifies CASSLRGVGSYEQYF.

The genes are TRBV6-1 and TRBJ1-2, with D unresolved. CDR3 length: 13 amino acids. V lost 4 bases and J 5 bases, leaving 11 bases between the germline ends. The V gene's germline CDR1 is MNHNS and CDR2 SASEGT. The CDR3 sequence: CASSGRGAYGYTF. CDR3 nucleotide sequence: TGTGCCAGCAGTGGCCGGGGAGCGTATGGCTACACCTTC.

This clonotype was found a few times. The CDR3 is CASIISRISGANVLTF. The CDR3 bases are TGTGCCAGCATAATTAGCAGGATCTCTGGGGCCAACGTCCTGACTTTC. V and J are TRBV6-1 and TRBJ2-6; D is undetermined. CDR1 and CDR2 (germline): MNHNS, SASEGT. The CDR3 is made up of 16 amino acids. Trimming removed 7 bases at V and 0 bases at J, with 13 bases between.

As concerns this clonotype: A clone one base away is much larger, so this may be a read error. The CDR3 DNA reads as TGTGTCAGCAGCTCTCAAAGGAGTACTGAAGCTTTCTTT. Amino acids: CVSSSQRSTEAFF. The chain joins TRBV11-2 to TRBJ1-1; D not certain. CDR1 is SGHAT and CDR2 is FQNNGV in the germline V gene. CDR3 length: 13 residues.

This clonotype was seen ten or more times. The genes are TRBV20-1 and TRBJ1-1; no firm D call. The germline V gene encodes CDR1 DFQATT and CDR2 SNEGSKA (reference sequence). V lost 5 bases to trimming and J lost 1 base, with 5 bases between them. The CDR3 sequence is 11 residues long. This chain's CDR3 is CSAWGNTEAFF. The CDR3 DNA follows: TGCAGTGCTTGGGGGAACACTGAAGCTTTCTTT.

This clonotype was seen at least ten times. The rearrangement links TRBV12-3 or TRBV12-4 to TRBJ1-2; tentatively, D is TRBD1 (5 bases). Trimming took 6 bases from V and 4 from J, leaving 24 bases between them. The CDR3 extends over 17 amino acids. As DNA, the CDR3 is TGTGCCAGCAGCTTCGGGGCAAAGATCGCCTCCATCTATGGCTACACCTTC. Translating gives CASSFGAKIASIYGYTF.

This sequence joins TRBV27 and TRBJ2-2; TRBD1 aligns across 9 bases. This CDR3 is 18 amino acids long. Germline CDR1 and CDR2: MNHEY and SMNVEV (reference sequence). V gave up 0 bases and J gave up 0 bases; unmatched junction bases: 5. The chain's CDR3 is CASSLSGTGHANTGELFF. The DNA of the CDR3 is TGTGCCAGCAGTTTATCGGGGACAGGGCACGCGAACACCGGGGAGCTGTTTTTT.

The chain links TRBV29-1 to TRBJ2-2; D gene uncertain. With 7 bases removed from V and 0 bases from J, the gap between germline ends came to 12 bases. CDR1 and CDR2 (germline): SQVTM, ANQGSEA. The CDR3 loop spans 14 amino acids. CDR3 DNA sequence: TGCAGCGCCCGGCCACCGGCGAACACCGGGGAGCTGTTTTTT. Translating it yields CSARPPANTGELFF.

This rearrangement joins TRBV28 to TRBJ1-3, with D maybe TRBD1 (5 bases). The CDR3 spans 13 residues. V was pared by 7 bases and J by 10 bases, with 17 bases between. Germline CDR1 MDHEN, CDR2 SYDVKM. The DNA for the CDR3 is TGTGCCAGCAAGGCGCAGGGAAAGGATACCATATATTTT. Translated: CASKAQGKDTIYF.

The V gene is TRBV5-1, the J gene TRBJ2-1, with 7 nucleotides matching TRBD1. This CDR3 comprises 14 residues. Germline V CDR1 and CDR2: SGHRS, YFSETQ. The trim removed 2 bases at V and 7 bases at J, leaving 6 bases unmatched. CDR3 sequence (DNA): TGCGCCAGCAGCTTATCGGGACAGCTTAATGAGCAGTTCTTC. Encoded protein: CASSLSGQLNEQFF.

V usage is TRBV27 and J usage is TRBJ1-6; no clear D. From germline, CDR1 is MNHEY and CDR2 SMNVEV (reference sequence). CDR3 size: 16 residues. Trimming removed 5 bases at V and 6 bases at J, with 17 bases between. The DNA of the CDR3 is TGTGCCAGCAGTGGTACCGGGTCAGACGCTAATTCACCCCTCCACTTT. Its protein is CASSGTGSDANSPLHF.

This chain's CDR3 is CATGTGEPYTEAFF. CDR3 sequence (DNA): TGTGCCACCGGGACAGGGGAACCTTACACTGAAGCTTTCTTT. J is TRBJ1-1 and V is TRBV12-3 or TRBV12-4; 10 nucleotides match TRBD1. J was trimmed by 3 bases and V by 10 bases; bases with no gene match: 8. The CDR3 is 14 amino acids.

This clonotype was detected a few times. The CDR3 bases are TGTGCCAGTAGCACAGGGGGCGCGAGTTCGGCTGGCATGGCACGTGAGCAGTACTTC. It encodes CASSTGGASSAGMAREQYF. The chain links TRBV19 to TRBJ2-7; 9 nucleotides agree with TRBD1. The ends lost 6 bases at V and 7 bases at J; junction bases unmatched: 25. CDR1 and CDR2 (germline): LNHDA, SQIVND (reference sequence). This CDR3 spans 19 amino acids.